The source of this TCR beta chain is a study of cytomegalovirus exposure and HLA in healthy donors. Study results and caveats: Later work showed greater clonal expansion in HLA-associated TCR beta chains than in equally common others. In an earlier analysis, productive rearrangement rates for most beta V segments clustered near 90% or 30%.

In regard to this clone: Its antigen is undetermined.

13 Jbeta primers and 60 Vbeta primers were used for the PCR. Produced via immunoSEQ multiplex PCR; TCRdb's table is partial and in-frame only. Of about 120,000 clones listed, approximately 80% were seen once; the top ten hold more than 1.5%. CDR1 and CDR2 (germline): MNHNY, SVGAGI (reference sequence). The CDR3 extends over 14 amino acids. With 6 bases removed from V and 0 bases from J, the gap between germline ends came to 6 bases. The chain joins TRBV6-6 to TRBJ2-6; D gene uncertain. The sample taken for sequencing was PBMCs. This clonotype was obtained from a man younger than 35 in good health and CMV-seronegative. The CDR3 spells CASSAYSGANVLTF. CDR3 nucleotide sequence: TGTGCCAGCAGCGCGTACTCTGGGGCCAACGTCCTGACTTTC.